Listed below are T cell receptor beta chains from one sample, sequenced in a study of metastatic and nonmetastatic thyroid tumors. TCRdb used MiXCR to call clones anew from the PCR reads. The top ten clones hold roughly 18% of a sample with 18,000 or so clones, 34% of them seen once. The sequenced sample consisted of tumor tissue. The source of these receptors is a female donor with papillary thyroid cancer or a benign thyroid nodule (not recorded which). Some clones in this sample may be carry-over from other donors' samples. The CDR3 runs from the conserved cysteine through the conserved F or W. D genes are given only for firm matches. Size tells how often a clone was seen (once, few, many) or the class of an expanded clone, and some rows leave it out.

J,size,D,V,DNA,CDR3
TRBJ2-2,once,TRBD1,TRBV11-3,TGTGCCAGCACCTTAGGTACAGGGGGCTGGGAGCTGTTTTTT,CASTLGTGGWELFF
TRBJ1-2,NA,TRBD1,TRBV28,TGTGCCAGCAGTTTGTCACGACAGGGCGACTATGGCTACACCTTC,CASSLSRQGDYGYTF
TRBJ2-3,NA,TRBD2,TRBV20-1,TGCAGTGCTGGAACCCCCGGGACTAGCGGGATTGATACGCAGTATTTT,CSAGTPGTSGIDTQYF
TRBJ2-7,few,NA,TRBV27,TGTGCCAGCAGTTTCCGCTCGTCCTACGAGCAGTACTTC,CASSFRSSYEQYF
TRBJ2-7,medium-sized,NA,TRBV6-2/TRBV6-3,TGTGCCAGCAGTTACTCGACGGAGGGGGGCGGTCGCTACGAGCAGTACTTC,CASSYSTEGGGRYEQYF
TRBJ2-1,NA,NA,TRBV12-3/TRBV12-4,TGTGCCAGCAGTTTACGGGTGGGCGGCCCCAATGAGCAGTTCTTC,CASSLRVGGPNEQFF
TRBJ2-7,NA,TRBD2,TRBV24-1,TGTGCCACCATTATAGCGGGAGGGCCTGGTAGCTACGAGCAGTACTTC,CATIIAGGPGSYEQYF
TRBJ1-3,few,NA,TRBV6-1,TGTGCCAGCGGATTAAGCGAGATCTCTGGAAACACCATATATTTT,CASGLSEISGNTIYF
TRBJ1-2,NA,NA,TRBV6-1,TGTGCCAGCAGTACAGGTCCTGCTAACTATGGCTACACCTTC,CASSTGPANYGYTF
TRBJ2-5,many,NA,TRBV9,TGTGCCAGCAGCCCTCGGTGGGTTGGGGAGACCCAGTACTTC,CASSPRWVGETQYF
TRBJ2-7,NA,NA,TRBV19,TGTGGCAGTAGTATCCCCGGGGTCTACGAGCAGTACTTC,CGSSIPGVYEQYF
TRBJ2-1,few,NA,TRBV3-1,TGTGCCAGCAGCCAAGATCGTAGTGGGAGTTCGAGCTCCTACAATGAGCAGTTCTTC,CASSQDRSGSSSSYNEQFF
TRBJ1-2,NA,NA,TRBV6-1,TGTGCAAGCAGTGAATCCGCGCACGAGTCCTATGGCTACGCCTTC,CASSESAHESYGYAF
TRBJ2-1,few,TRBD1,TRBV5-4,TGTGCCAGCAGCTACCAGGGGGCTAACTACAATGAGCAGTTCTTC,CASSYQGANYNEQFF
TRBJ2-3,few,TRBD2,TRBV27,TGTGCCAGCAGTAGAACTAGCGGGAGGTTTACAGATACGCAGTATTTT,CASSRTSGRFTDTQYF
TRBJ2-5,few,NA,TRBV6-1,TGTGCCAGCAGTGTAGGTGGGGCCGACCAAGAGACCCAGTACTTC,CASSVGGADQETQYF
TRBJ2-3,medium-sized,TRBD2,TRBV6-2/TRBV6-3,TGTGCCAGCAGTTTTAGCGGGACTTATACGCAGTATTTT,CASSFSGTYTQYF
TRBJ1-5,many,NA,TRBV12-3/TRBV12-4,TGTGCCAGCAGTTTGGGTGGGTTGGGGGGCAATCAGCCCCAGCATTTT,CASSLGGLGGNQPQHF
TRBJ2-7,few,TRBD1,TRBV27,TGTGCCAGCAGTTTTTGGGACAGGGTTTACGAGCAGTACTTC,CASSFWDRVYEQYF
TRBJ1-3,NA,TRBD1,TRBV20-1,TGCAGTGCTGGGGACAGGGTGACTGGAAACACCATATATTTT,CSAGDRVTGNTIYF
TRBJ1-3,NA,NA,TRBV6-2/TRBV6-3,TGTGCCAGCAGTTACGGTTTGATGAGACCTGGAAACACCATACATTTT,CASSYGLMRPGNTIHF
TRBJ2-7,NA,TRBD2,TRBV11-1,TGTGCCAGCAGCTTAGCGACGTCTAGCGGGGGCTACGAGCAGTACTTC,CASSLATSSGGYEQYF
TRBJ1-1,medium-sized,NA,TRBV11-2,TGTGCCAGCAGCGGTGACAGGAACACTGAAGCTTTCTTT,CASSGDRNTEAFF
TRBJ1-3,NA,TRBD1,TRBV16,TGTGCCAGCAGCAATTACAGGGGGCAGGATGGAAACACCATATATTTT,CASSNYRGQDGNTIYF
TRBJ2-1,NA,TRBD2,TRBV6-2/TRBV6-3,TGTGCCAGCAGTAAACTAGCGGGGGGCCTTTACAATGAGCAGTTCTTC,CASSKLAGGLYNEQFF
TRBJ1-1,NA,TRBD1,TRBV7-8,TGTGCCAGCAGCTTAGTGGGGACAGGGTACACTGAAGCTTTCTTT,CASSLVGTGYTEAFF
TRBJ2-7,many,NA,TRBV29-1,TGCAGCGTTGAAGATCCGGGACGGGGCTACGAGCAGTACTTC,CSVEDPGRGYEQYF
TRBJ2-3,many,TRBD2,TRBV12-3/TRBV12-4,TGTGCCAGCAGTTCTGGAGCGGGAGGGCCTTTGCAGTATTTT,CASSSGAGGPLQYF
TRBJ2-2,few,NA,TRBV15,TGTGCCACCGCCCGGGGAGGAGGGACCGGGGAGCTGTTTTTT,CATARGGGTGELFF
TRBJ1-2,few,NA,TRBV2,TGTGCCAGCATGGGGGACAACAAAATCTACACCTTC,CASMGDNKIYTF
TRBJ2-7,NA,NA,TRBV20-1,TGCAGTGCCACACGGGGCCGGAACTACGAGCAGTACTTC,CSATRGRNYEQYF
TRBJ2-7,NA,TRBD1,TRBV5-1,TGCGCCAGCAGCTTCGACAGGGCCTACGAGCAGTACTTC,CASSFDRAYEQYF
TRBJ1-3,few,TRBD1,TRBV29-1,TGCAGCGTTGATCCAGGGGGCACTGGAAACACCATATATTTT,CSVDPGGTGNTIYF
TRBJ1-6,once,NA,TRBV18,TGTGCCAGCTCACACTCTCCGGGACCAAAAATTTCACCCCTCCACTTT,CASSHSPGPKISPLHF
TRBJ2-1,NA,TRBD2,TRBV6-2/TRBV6-3,TGTGCCAGCAGTTCCAGGACTAGCGGGATGGCCTCGTATGAGCAGTTCTTC,CASSSRTSGMASYEQFF
TRBJ2-5,many,NA,TRBV9,TGTGCCAGCAGCGTTGAGTTAGCCGAAGAGACCCAGTACTTC,CASSVELAEETQYF
TRBJ2-1,NA,NA,TRBV7-8,TGTGCCAGCAGCTTATCACAGTTTCTTAATGAGCAGTTCTTC,CASSLSQFLNEQFF
TRBJ2-7,few,NA,TRBV6-1,TGTGCCAGTTACGCCCAGACAGGCCGATACGAGCAGTACTTC,CASYAQTGRYEQYF
TRBJ2-1,few,NA,TRBV6-1,TGTGCCAGCAGGACGACAGATCGGGCATACAATGAGCAGTTCTTC,CASRTTDRAYNEQFF
TRBJ1-1,few,NA,TRBV6-1,TGTGCCAGCAGTGTCAGGGAAACTGAAGCTTTCTTT,CASSVRETEAFF